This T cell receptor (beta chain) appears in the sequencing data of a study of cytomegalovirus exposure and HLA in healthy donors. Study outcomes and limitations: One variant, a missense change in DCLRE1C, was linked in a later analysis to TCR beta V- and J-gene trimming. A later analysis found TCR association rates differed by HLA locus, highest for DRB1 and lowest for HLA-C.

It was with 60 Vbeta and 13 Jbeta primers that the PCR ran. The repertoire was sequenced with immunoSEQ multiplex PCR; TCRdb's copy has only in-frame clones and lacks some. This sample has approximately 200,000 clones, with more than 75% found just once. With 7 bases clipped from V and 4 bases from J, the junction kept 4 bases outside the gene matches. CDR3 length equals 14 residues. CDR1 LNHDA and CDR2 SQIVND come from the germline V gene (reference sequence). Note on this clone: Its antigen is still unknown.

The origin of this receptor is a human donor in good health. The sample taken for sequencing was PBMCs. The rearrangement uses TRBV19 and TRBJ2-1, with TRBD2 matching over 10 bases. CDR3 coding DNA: TGTGCCAGTACCAAGCGGGAGGGGTACAATGAGCAGTTCTTC. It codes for CASTKREGYNEQFF.